The next 30 T cell receptor beta chains were all read from a single sample in a study of CD8 T cells in Susac syndrome (dated by TCRdb to between 2019 and 2020). Libraries came from the immunoSEQ multiplex PCR assay. RNA was extracted using the RNeasy kit, and about 0.45 to 1 ug of the RNA was reverse transcribed with random hexamers. TCRdb reran the public reads through fastp at Q25 and MiXCR, keeping productive beta chains. Here each entry gathers all rows of one CDR3 protein and keeps the most common genes and DNA. The sample table contains 250,000 to 300,000 distinct CDR3 sequences; only one count was recorded for roughly 85% of them. The ten biggest clones cover 0.21% of the sample. Material: CD8+ T cells from PBMCs. These receptor sequences come from a human donor with multiple sclerosis.

V is TRBV7-6 and J is TRBJ2-6; D might be TRBD1 (6 bases). V lost 5 bases to trimming and J lost 2 bases, with 22 bases between them. Germline V gives CDR1 SGHVS, CDR2 FNYEAQ. The CDR3 is 19 amino acids. CDR3 nucleotide sequence: TGTGCCAGCAGCCCTTTTCGAGGGACATATAAAGCTGGGGCCAACGTCCTGACTTTC. It translates to CASSPFRGTYKAGANVLTF.

The chain recombines TRBV5-4 with TRBJ2-5; tentatively, D is TRBD2 (5 bases). This CDR3 has 15 amino acids. V lost 1 base and J lost 0, with 10 bases in between. Per the germline V gene, CDR1 is SGHNT and CDR2 is YYREEE (reference sequence). The CDR3 DNA sequence: TGTGCCAGCAGCTTGATGGGAGAATACCAAGAGACCCAGTACTTC. It encodes CASSLMGEYQETQYF.

The V gene is TRBV3-1, the J gene TRBJ2-5; D remains ambiguous. The CDR3 extends over 13 amino acids. The germline V gene has CDR1 LGHDT and CDR2 YNNKEL (reference sequence). V shed 3 bases and J shed 7 bases, with 12 bases lying between them. The CDR3: CASSHTPLGTQYF. The CDR3 nucleotides are TGTGCCAGCAGCCATACCCCGCTCGGGACCCAGTACTTC.

Of note for this clonotype: An end of the junction differs from the germline gene, which may be a read error. The V and J genes are TRBV19 and TRBJ2-5; D gene unclear. CDR1 LNHDA and CDR2 SQIVND come from the germline V gene (reference sequence). CDR3 length: 13 amino acids. This CDR3 is CVSSTDAEETQYF. In nucleotides, the CDR3 is TGTGTCAGTAGTACCGACGCGGAAGAGACCCAGTACTTC.

This clonotype was picked up a small number of times. V usage is TRBV19 and J usage is TRBJ2-7, with a tentative D call TRBD1 (5 bases). CDR1 and CDR2 from the germline V gene are LNHDA and SQIVND (reference sequence). The length of the CDR3 is 13 residues. V shed 6 bases and J shed 2 bases, with 11 bases lying between them. The CDR3 region has the DNA TGTGCCAGTAGCTTGATAGGGGCCTACGAGCAGTACTTC. Translating it yields CASSLIGAYEQYF.

The V call is TRBV12-3 or TRBV12-4, the J call TRBJ2-1, with D unresolved. Deletions cut 0 bases from V and 0 bases from J, with 9 bases between. This CDR3 has 16 residues. The DNA for the CDR3 is TGTGCCAGCAGTTTAGCGGGCCGAAGCTCCTACAATGAGCAGTTCTTC. It codes for CASSLAGRSSYNEQFF.

The chain is built from TRBV28 and TRBJ2-6; D not certain. Germline loops: CDR1 MDHEN, CDR2 SYDVKM. This CDR3 spans 16 amino acids. Trimming took 8 bases from V and 8 from J, leaving 22 bases between them. The CDR3 loop is CASQGLKGIPTNVLTF. The DNA of the CDR3 is TGTGCCAGCCAAGGCTTAAAGGGAATTCCAACCAACGTCCTGACTTTC. The full variable domain, its missing parts supplied by reference TRBV28 and TRBJ2-6, is DVKVTQSSRYLVKRTGEKVFLECVQDMDHENMFWYRQDPGLGLRLIYFSYDVKMKEKGDIPEGYSVSREKKERFSLILESASTNQTSMYLCASQGLKGIPTNVLTFGAGSRLTVL.

The chain links TRBV2 to TRBJ1-2, with 9 bases that match TRBD1. The trim removed 9 bases at V and 3 bases at J, leaving 11 bases unmatched. The CDR3 is made up of 15 amino acids. The V gene's germline CDR1 is SNHLY and CDR2 FYNNEI. The CDR3 bases are TGTGCCAGTAACAAAATACAGGGGGCTGACTATGGCTACACCTTC. It is translated as CASNKIQGADYGYTF.

This clonotype was recorded a few times. The chain employs TRBV4-1 and TRBJ2-7, with D unclear. V was shortened by 0 bases and J by 5 bases, with 14 bases between the two germline ends. This CDR3 spans 15 amino acids. The V gene's germline CDR1 is MGHRA and CDR2 YSYEKL. The CDR3 is CASSQDRTREDEQYF. CDR3 nucleotide sequence: TGCGCCAGCAGCCAAGATCGTACCAGAGAGGACGAGCAGTACTTC.

This clonotype was observed once. One junction end does not reproduce the germline sequence, and a read error may be involved. The V call is TRBV29-1, the J call TRBJ1-2, with 7 bases fitting TRBD1. The germline V gene has CDR1 SQVTM and CDR2 ANQGSEA. This CDR3 spans 12 amino acids. CDR3 coding DNA: TGCTGCGTTGAAGGGGGCCGGGGGGACTACACCTTC. Translation: CCVEGGRGDYTF.

This chain links TRBV4-3 with TRBJ2-1; D call uncertain. CDR1 and CDR2 (germline): LGHNA, YSLEER. The CDR3 runs to 16 residues. V shed 1 base and J shed 0 bases, with 10 bases lying between them. The CDR3, as DNA: TGCGCCAGCAGCCAAGTATCCGGAGACTCCTACAATGAGCAGTTCTTC. This encodes CASSQVSGDSYNEQFF.

The chain carries TRBV20-1 and TRBJ2-3; TRBD2 agrees at 12 bases. This CDR3 spans 16 amino acids. J was trimmed by 4 bases and V by 0 bases; bases with no gene match: 5. Germline V CDR1 and CDR2: DFQATT, SNEGSKA (reference sequence). CDR3 sequence (DNA): TGCAGTGCTAGAGATACGACTAGCGGGAGACCAGATACGCAGTATTTT. Translation gives CSARDTTSGRPDTQYF.

The J gene is TRBJ2-1, the V gene TRBV4-2, with D uncertain. The CDR3 spans 14 residues. Germline V gene sequence: CDR1 LGHNA, CDR2 YNFKEQ. The V end was cut by 1 base, the J end by 8 bases, with 12 bases between. CDR3 amino acids: CASSQGEAWDEQFF. The CDR3 DNA is TGTGCCAGCAGCCAAGGAGAAGCGTGGGATGAGCAGTTCTTC.

This chain joins TRBV27 and TRBJ2-7; D may be TRBD2 (5 bases). The CDR3 covers 14 residues. CDR1 is MNHEY and CDR2 is SMNVEV in the germline V gene (reference sequence). Trimming cost V 2 bases and J 6 bases, with 14 bases left between them. The CDR3 is CASSLDGMPGEQYF. The CDR3 nucleotides read TGTGCCAGCAGTTTAGACGGGATGCCCGGCGAGCAGTACTTC.

J is TRBJ2-4 and V is TRBV28; D remains unclear. This CDR3 spans 15 amino acids. Trimming pared 5 bases from V and 0 bases from J, leaving 11 bases between. Germline-derived CDR1 and CDR2 are MDHEN and SYDVKM. CDR3 residues: CASSLTPVAKNIQYF. CDR3 in DNA: TGTGCCAGCAGTCTGACCCCTGTAGCCAAAAACATTCAGTACTTC.

J is TRBJ2-7 and V is TRBV7-6, with D maybe TRBD2 (5 bases). The CDR3 spans 15 residues. The V gene's germline CDR1 is SGHVS and CDR2 FNYEAQ. Trimming took 5 bases from V and 4 from J, leaving 18 bases between them. CDR3 in amino acids: CASSPGPDFLYEQYF. The CDR3 DNA follows: TGTGCCAGCAGCCCAGGTCCGGACTTCTTATACGAGCAGTACTTC.

This chain links TRBV20-1 with TRBJ1-2; D is possibly TRBD1 (6 bases). The CDR3 covers 13 residues. Germline lookup yields CDR1 DFQATT and CDR2 SNEGSKA (reference sequence). V was clipped by 5 bases and J by 1 base, with 11 bases between them. This CDR3 is CSAGTGFNYGYTF. CDR3 bases: TGCAGTGCTGGAACAGGGTTTAACTATGGCTACACCTTC.

The genes are TRBV6-1 and TRBJ2-1, with TRBD2 matching over 12 bases. Per the germline V gene, CDR1 is MNHNS and CDR2 is SASEGT. The trim removed 5 bases at V and 1 base at J, leaving 6 bases unmatched. The length of the CDR3 is 17 residues. The CDR3 is CASSTRLAGASYNEQFF. The CDR3 bases are TGTGCCAGCAGTACCAGACTAGCGGGAGCGTCCTACAATGAGCAGTTCTTC.

The CDR3 DNA reads TGCAGTGCTAGAGTGGGCTTAGCGGGAGGGCCGGATGAGCAGTTCTTC. Amino acids: CSARVGLAGGPDEQFF. The J gene is TRBJ2-1, the V gene TRBV20-1; 11 bases fit TRBD2. J was trimmed by 8 bases and V by 1 base; bases with no gene match: 10. Per germline, CDR1 DFQATT and CDR2 SNEGSKA (reference sequence). There are 16 residues in the CDR3.

The rearrangement joins TRBV11-2 to TRBJ1-1; 7 bases agree with TRBD1. V was clipped by 3 bases and J by 2 bases; unmatched bases: 3. The V gene's germline CDR1 is SGHAT and CDR2 FQNNGV. The CDR3 is 14 amino acids. CDR3 in amino acids: CASSFTGANTEAFF. The CDR3 DNA is TGTGCCAGCAGCTTTACAGGGGCAAACACTGAAGCTTTCTTT.

V and J are TRBV27 and TRBJ2-1; D may be TRBD1 or TRBD2 (5 bases each). The CDR3 is 14 amino acids. The V gene's germline CDR1 is MNHEY and CDR2 SMNVEV (reference sequence). V shed 5 bases and J shed 5 bases, with 13 bases lying between them. The CDR3 DNA sequence: TGTGCCAGCAGTCCCATGGGGGAAGACAATGAGCAGTTCTTC. It encodes CASSPMGEDNEQFF.

V and J are TRBV5-6 and TRBJ2-4; perhaps TRBD2 as D (5 bases). The V gene lost 5 bases and the J gene lost 1 base, with 16 bases spanning the gap. This CDR3 is built from 16 residues. The germline gives CDR1 SGHDT, CDR2 YYEEEE. The CDR3 sequence: CASSTGTLRAKNIQYF. CDR3 in DNA: TGTGCCAGCAGTACGGGAACCTTGCGGGCCAAAAACATTCAGTACTTC. Full variable domain (outside the CDR3, taken from reference TRBV5-6 and TRBJ2-4): DAGVTQSPTHLIKTRGQQVTLRCSPKSGHDTVSWYQQALGQGPQFIFQYYEEEERQRGNFPDRFSGHQFPNYSSELNVNALLLGDSALYLCASSTGTLRAKNIQYFGAGTRLSVL.

V usage is TRBV24-1 and J usage is TRBJ2-5; 9 nucleotides line up with TRBD1. Trimming took 9 bases from V and 1 from J; bases not matched to a gene: 5. CDR1 is KGHDR and CDR2 is SFDVKD in the germline V gene. This CDR3 comprises 14 residues. CDR3 residues: CATADRGIQETQYF. Here the CDR3 DNA reads TGTGCCACCGCCGACAGGGGGATCCAAGAGACCCAGTACTTC.

The rearrangement joins TRBV12-3 or TRBV12-4 to TRBJ2-7, with a weak D call TRBD2 (5 bases). There are 15 residues in the CDR3. Trimming took off 2 bases at V and 2 bases at J, with 13 bases between the two ends. In nucleotides, the CDR3 is TGTGCCAGCAGTTTAACCTGGACTGCCGCCTACGAGCAGTACTTC. Its protein product is CASSLTWTAAYEQYF.

This clonotype has a handful of counts. The chain employs TRBV7-8 and TRBJ1-5; 7 nucleotides line up with TRBD1. Germline V gene sequence: CDR1 SGHVS, CDR2 FQNEAQ. There are 14 residues in the CDR3. Trimming cost V 5 bases and J 6 bases; bases outside gene matches: 7. CDR3 nucleotides: TGTGCCAGCAGCGAATTCAGGGGGGGTCAGCCCCAGCATTTT. This encodes CASSEFRGGQPQHF.

The V call is TRBV5-1, the J call TRBJ2-5; tentatively, D is TRBD2 (6 bases). The germline CDR1 and CDR2 sequences are SGHRS and YFSETQ. Trimming took off 1 base at V and 4 bases at J, with 11 bases between the two ends. This CDR3 comprises 14 residues. The CDR3 reads CASSLWRVRETQYF. CDR3 sequence (DNA): TGCGCCAGCAGCTTGTGGAGGGTCCGAGAGACCCAGTACTTC.

This clonotype was recorded only once. The V and J genes are TRBV7-9 and TRBJ2-6; D gene uncertain. The V end was cut by 5 bases, the J end by 0 bases, with 5 bases between. The CDR3 is 14 residues long. CDR1 and CDR2 from the germline V gene are SEHNR and FQNEAQ (reference sequence). CDR3: CASSTYSGANVLTF. CDR3 in DNA: TGTGCCAGCAGCACATACTCTGGGGCCAACGTCCTGACTTTC.

This rearrangement joins TRBV4-3 to TRBJ2-1; a possible D gene is TRBD1 (5 bases). The CDR3 is made up of 15 amino acids. The V gene lost 1 base and the J gene lost 5 bases, with 12 bases spanning the gap. Looked up from germline, CDR1 is LGHNA and CDR2 is YSLEER. CDR3 coding DNA: TGCGCCAGCAGCCAAGGTTCAGGGTTCAACAATGAGCAGTTCTTC. This translates into CASSQGSGFNNEQFF.

The V gene is TRBV24-1, the J gene TRBJ2-7; D may be TRBD2 (5 bases). This CDR3 spans 15 amino acids. V was shortened by 4 bases and J by 1 base, with 13 bases between the two germline ends. The germline gives CDR1 KGHDR, CDR2 SFDVKD. CDR3 region: CATSDATSKSYEQYF. CDR3 nucleotides: TGTGCCACCAGTGACGCTACTAGTAAATCCTACGAGCAGTACTTC.

J is TRBJ2-7 and V is TRBV19; a possible D gene is TRBD2 (6 bases). CDR3 length: 15 residues. Germline lookup yields CDR1 LNHDA and CDR2 SQIVND (reference sequence). V was clipped by 5 bases and J by 2 bases, with 16 bases between them. DNA for the CDR3: TGTGCCAGTAGTCCCAGCCCTACGGGGGCCTACGAGCAGTACTTC. Protein product: CASSPSPTGAYEQYF.